The next 9 T cell receptor beta chains were all read from a single sample in a study of cytotoxic CD8 clonotypes in ibrutinib-treated CLL. Generated by immunoSEQ multiplex PCR, the TCRdb table keeps only in-frame clones and is missing some. Counted here are over 45,000 clones, 56% occurring once; the ten biggest clones make up roughly 22%. The specimen comprised PBMCs, sampled after 24 months of ibrutinib treatment. These receptor sequences come from a human donor with chronic lymphocytic leukemia.

The chain carries TRBV29-1 and TRBJ1-1; D is unclear. This CDR3 is 13 amino acids long. The V gene lost 2 bases and the J gene lost 1 base, with 8 bases spanning the gap. Germline V gene lookup returns CDR1 SQVTM and CDR2 ANQGSEA. CDR3 nucleotides: TGCAGCGTTGAACGATCGTGGAACACTGAAGCTTTCTTT. This codes for CSVERSWNTEAFF.

The chain employs TRBV5-6 and TRBJ1-5; a weak D match, TRBD1 (6 bases). V was shortened by 4 bases and J by 5 bases, with 13 bases between the two germline ends. The CDR3 spans 14 residues. Germline CDR1 SGHDT, CDR2 YYEEEE. The CDR3 loop is CASSRGQIYQPQHF. CDR3 in DNA: TGTGCCAGCAGCCGGGGACAAATTTATCAGCCCCAGCATTTT.

In the case of this clone: Mismatch with germline at one junction end may stem from a read error. V and J are TRBV13 and TRBJ1-2; no clear D. Germline CDR1 PRHDT, CDR2 FYEKMQ (reference sequence). The CDR3 spans 13 residues. CDR3 DNA sequence: TGTGCCAGCAGCGTAGGAGCAGACTATGGCTACACCTTC. It encodes CASSVGADYGYTF.

This clone was found a few times. This chain joins TRBV7-2 and TRBJ2-1; weak D call: TRBD2 (6 bases). This CDR3 is 13 amino acids long. The V gene's germline CDR1 is SGHTA and CDR2 FQGNSA. Trimming pared 4 bases from V and 3 bases from J, leaving 7 bases between. The CDR3 here is CASSSGLYNEQFF. CDR3 sequence (DNA): TGTGCCAGCAGCTCGGGACTCTACAATGAGCAGTTCTTC.

The rearrangement links TRBV27 to TRBJ2-1; D not certain. CDR3 length equals 13 residues. The V end lost 0 bases, the J end lost 9 bases, and 9 bases lay between the germline ends. CDR1 MNHEY and CDR2 SMNVEV come from the germline V gene (reference sequence). CDR3 in DNA: TGTGCCAGCAGTTTATCCCCACCAGTTGAGCAGTTCTTC. As protein: CASSLSPPVEQFF.

This clone was seen only a few times. The chain recombines TRBV19 with TRBJ2-1; 9 bases are shared with TRBD1. Germline values: CDR1 LNHDA, CDR2 SQIVND (reference sequence). The CDR3 covers 15 residues. The trim removed 8 bases at V and 5 bases at J, leaving 10 bases unmatched. This CDR3 is CASQTGTGPHNEQFF. CDR3 nucleotides: TGTGCCAGTCAGACCGGGACAGGGCCACACAATGAGCAGTTCTTC.

The V gene is TRBV12-5, the J gene TRBJ2-7; no reliable D call. V lost 8 bases and J 1 base, leaving 12 bases between the germline ends. This CDR3 spans 13 amino acids. The V gene's germline CDR1 is LGHNT and CDR2 FRNRAP. The CDR3 DNA follows: TGTGCTAGTAGCCGCGGTTCATCCTACGAGCAGTACTTC. Amino acids: CASSRGSSYEQYF.

The chain couples TRBV7-9 to TRBJ2-7; the D gene is possibly TRBD1 (5 bases). This CDR3 is built from 14 residues. Per the germline V gene, CDR1 is SEHNR and CDR2 is FQNEAQ (reference sequence). V was pared by 4 bases and J by 2 bases, with 12 bases between. CDR3 nucleotides: TGTGCCAGCAGCTCCGTGACAGTTGCCTACGAGCAGTACTTC. It is translated as CASSSVTVAYEQYF.

The rearrangement joins TRBV27 to TRBJ2-1, with 9 bases matching TRBD2. Germline CDR1 and CDR2: MNHEY and SMNVEV (reference sequence). The CDR3 is made up of 14 amino acids. The junction had 0 bases not matched to a gene; V was cut back by 6 bases and J by 0 bases. The CDR3 sequence is CASRRGGSYNEQFF. The CDR3 DNA sequence: TGTGCCAGCAGGCGGGGGGGCTCCTACAATGAGCAGTTCTTC.